Presented here are 16 T cell receptor beta chains from one specimen sequenced in a study of blood T cell repertoires in COVID-19. TCRdb's copy holds only in-frame clones and misses some; the assay was immunoSEQ multiplex PCR. The sample lists over 150,000 clones; around 82% were seen once. Sequencing used peripheral blood. These receptors originate from a man aged 18 to 30 with active or convalescent COVID-19.

The chain employs TRBV6-6 and TRBJ2-3, with D hard to call. With 5 bases removed from V and 4 bases from J, the gap between germline ends came to 7 bases. Germline V CDR1 and CDR2: MNHNY, SVGAGI (reference sequence). This CDR3 is 12 amino acids long. CDR3 nucleotide sequence: TGTGCCAGCAGTCCAGGATCAGATACGCAGTATTTT. Translating gives CASSPGSDTQYF.

J is TRBJ1-1 and V is TRBV6-6; D might be TRBD1 (6 bases). CDR3 size: 13 residues. V dropped 5 bases and J dropped 1 base, with 8 bases sitting between them. Germline CDR1 and CDR2: MNHNY and SVGAGI (reference sequence). This CDR3 is CASSQQGNTEAFF. CDR3 sequence (DNA): TGTGCCAGCAGTCAACAGGGGAACACTGAAGCTTTCTTT.

V usage is TRBV10-3 and J usage is TRBJ1-2, with TRBD1 identical over 10 bases. The CDR3 runs 15 residues. Per germline, CDR1 ENHRY and CDR2 SYGVKD. V shed 6 bases, J shed 8 bases, and the junction held 12 bases outside the gene matches. The CDR3 is CAIRELTGGAGGYTF. Written as DNA, the CDR3 is TGTGCCATCAGAGAATTGACAGGGGGCGCGGGAGGCTACACCTTC.

The chain carries TRBV5-8 and TRBJ2-4, with a possible D match to TRBD1 (6 bases). Germline assignment: CDR1 SGHTS and CDR2 YDEGEE. Deletions cut 0 bases from V and 1 base from J, with 8 bases between. The CDR3 loop spans 15 amino acids. DNA of the CDR3: TGTGCCAGCAGCTTGGGGGACATCGCCAAAAACATTCAGTACTTC. Protein: CASSLGDIAKNIQYF.

The chain joins TRBV7-8 to TRBJ2-1; 11 bases match TRBD2. J lost 2 bases, V lost 5 bases, and 5 bases had no gene match. Per the germline V gene, CDR1 is SGHVS and CDR2 is FQNEAQ. CDR3 length equals 16 residues. CDR3 residues: CASSVPGLAAYNEQFF. The CDR3 bases are TGTGCCAGCAGCGTACCGGGACTAGCGGCCTACAATGAGCAGTTCTTC.

The chain couples TRBV28 to TRBJ2-7; TRBD1 matches 7 bases. The CDR3 length is 15 residues. V lost 5 bases and J lost 6; bases outside the gene matches: 13. CDR1 is MDHEN, CDR2 SYDVKM, per germline. The CDR3 region is CASSLTGASTSEQYF. CDR3 DNA sequence: TGTGCCAGCAGTCTCACAGGGGCCTCCACTAGCGAGCAGTACTTC.

The V and J genes are TRBV2 and TRBJ2-5, with a weak D call TRBD1 (5 bases). Germline CDR1 is SNHLY and CDR2 is FYNNEI. The CDR3 has 13 residues. Trimming took 4 bases from V and 5 from J, leaving 11 bases between them. CDR3 loop: CASSAQGRETQYF. Here the CDR3 DNA reads TGTGCCAGCAGTGCTCAGGGTAGGGAGACCCAGTACTTC.

The V call is TRBV30, the J call TRBJ1-2; a possible D gene is TRBD1 (6 bases). The CDR3 extends over 15 amino acids. Trimming shortened V by 4 bases and J by 7 bases, and 22 bases separated the two germline ends. From germline, CDR1 is GTSNPN and CDR2 SVGIG (reference sequence). CDR3 DNA: TGTGCCTGGACCGACAGGCCCACGACGGGTATTGGCTACACCTTC. Translating gives CAWTDRPTTGIGYTF.

The chain combines TRBV3-1 (or the pseudogene TRBV3-2) with TRBJ2-5; D unclear. This CDR3 spans 12 amino acids. V was shortened by 3 bases and J by 1 base, with 3 bases between the two germline ends. CDR1 is LGHDT, CDR2 YNNKEL, per germline (reference sequence). The CDR3 coding sequence is TGTGCCAGCAGCCACCTCCAAGAGACCCAGTACTTC. Translating it yields CASSHLQETQYF.

The chain employs TRBV7-8 and TRBJ1-5, with D perhaps matching TRBD1 (5 bases). V shed 0 bases and J shed 4 bases, with 13 bases lying between them. Per the germline V gene, CDR1 is SGHVS and CDR2 is FQNEAQ. The CDR3 extends over 16 amino acids. The CDR3 DNA sequence: TGTGCCAGCAGCTTAGCAGTAGGGGCCCTTAATCAGCCCCAGCATTTT. This encodes CASSLAVGALNQPQHF. Full variable domain (outside the CDR3, taken from reference TRBV7-8 and TRBJ1-5): GAGVSQSPRYKVAKRGQDVALRCDPISGHVSLFWYQQALGQGPEFLTYFQNEAQLDKSGLPSDRFFAERPEGSVSTLKIQRTQQEDSAVYLCASSLAVGALNQPQHFGDGTRLSIL.

The chain uses TRBV7-8 and TRBJ2-1; TRBD2 matches 8 bases. Germline V gene data show CDR1 as SGHVS and CDR2 as FQNEAQ. V dropped 5 bases and J dropped 15; count of bases not matched to a gene: 18. The CDR3 has 15 amino acids. The CDR3 here is CASSPRTSRSGSAFF. The CDR3, as DNA: TGTGCCAGCAGCCCAAGGACTAGCAGGTCGGGGTCTGCGTTCTTC.

On this clone itself: This same CDR3 is encoded by further DNA sequences in the sample. V usage is TRBV6-5 and J usage is TRBJ1-2; possible D gene TRBD1, 5 bases. V lost 2 bases and J lost 5, with 6 bases in between. From germline, CDR1 is MNHEY and CDR2 SVGAGI. The CDR3 consists of 12 residues. CDR3 amino acids: CASSYQGYGYTF. CDR3 coding DNA: TGTGCCAGCAGTTACCAGGGTTATGGCTACACCTTC.

This clone was found a few times. The CDR3 nucleotides read TGCGCCAGCAGTGATCCCAGTCTCAACACTGAAGCTTTCTTT. Protein product: CASSDPSLNTEAFF. This chain links TRBV10-2 with TRBJ1-1, with D unclear. V was trimmed by 3 bases and J by 2 bases, leaving 10 bases between them. CDR1 is WSHSY and CDR2 is SAAADI in the germline V gene. The CDR3 runs to 14 residues.

This chain links TRBV6-2 or TRBV6-3 with TRBJ2-5, with a weak D call TRBD1 (6 bases). The CDR3 has 18 residues. Germline V gives CDR1 MNHEY, CDR2 SVGEGT. V lost 2 bases, J lost 3 bases, and 22 bases lay in between. The chain's CDR3 is CASSYKQGDIRLEETQYF. DNA for the CDR3: TGTGCCAGCAGTTACAAACAAGGGGACATTAGGTTAGAAGAGACCCAGTACTTC.

V is TRBV7-9 and J is TRBJ2-1, with 11 bases identical to TRBD2. Trimming removed 5 bases from V and 1 base from J; junction bases left unmatched: 7. This CDR3 spans 17 amino acids. CDR1 and CDR2 from the germline V gene are SEHNR and FQNEAQ (reference sequence). As DNA, the CDR3 is TGTGCCAGCAGCCCTTTTTCTAGCGGGGGGTCCTACAATGAGCAGTTCTTC. Amino acids: CASSPFSSGGSYNEQFF.

The V gene is TRBV7-9, the J gene TRBJ2-6; 9 nucleotides agree with TRBD1. The CDR3 is made up of 18 amino acids. Germline CDR1 is SEHNR and CDR2 is FQNEAQ (reference sequence). V gave up 6 bases and J gave up 3 bases; unmatched junction bases: 12. CDR3: CASSPRTGGAFGANVLTF. For the CDR3, the DNA is TGTGCCAGCAGTCCCCGAACAGGGGGCGCATTTGGGGCCAACGTCCTGACTTTC.